This paragraph reports one T cell receptor (beta chain). Its specificity is not known. In blood CD8+ and CD4+ T cells, TCR beta underwent sequencing. Controls matched for sex and age were healthy donors. Random hexamers were used to reverse transcribe the RNA input (about 0.5 to 1 ug). The CDR3 of TCR beta was amplified by immunoSEQ multiplex PCR across 54 Vbeta and 13 Jbeta. TCRdb reanalysed the immunoSEQ multiplex PCR reads using MiXCR and keeps one entry per CDR3 protein. The sample holds 85,000 to 90,000 distinct CDR3 sequences, over 80% seen once. There are 13 residues in the CDR3. The V gene lost 4 bases and the J gene lost 5 bases, with 12 bases spanning the gap. The germline V gene has CDR1 PRHDT and CDR2 FYEKMQ (reference sequence). This record belongs to a study of CD8 T cells in Susac syndrome. Study-level points and caveats: The study's TCR sequencing and HLA analysis drew on a certain number of individuals. That number was acknowledged as relatively small.

Material: CD8+ T cells from PBMCs. The V call is TRBV13, the J call TRBJ2-7; D possibly matches TRBD1 or TRBD2 (5 bases each). The sequence was collected from a human donor in good health. The CDR3 protein is CASSSRGEHEQYF. In DNA, the CDR3 is TGTGCCAGCAGCTCGAGGGGTGAACACGAGCAGTACTTC.